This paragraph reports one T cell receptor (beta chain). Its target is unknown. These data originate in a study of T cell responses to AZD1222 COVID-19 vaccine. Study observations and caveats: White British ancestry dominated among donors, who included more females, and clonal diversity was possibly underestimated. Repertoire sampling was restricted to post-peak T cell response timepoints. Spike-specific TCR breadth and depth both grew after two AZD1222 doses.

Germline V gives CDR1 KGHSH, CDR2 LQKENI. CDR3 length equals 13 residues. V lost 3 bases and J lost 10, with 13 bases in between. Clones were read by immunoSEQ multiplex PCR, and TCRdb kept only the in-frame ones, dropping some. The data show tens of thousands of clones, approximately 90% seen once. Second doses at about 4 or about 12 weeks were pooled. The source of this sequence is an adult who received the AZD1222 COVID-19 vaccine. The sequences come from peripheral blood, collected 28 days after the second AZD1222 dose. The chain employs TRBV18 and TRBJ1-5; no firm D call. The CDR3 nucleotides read TGTGCCAGCTCACCTTCCCGGGCGGGCCCCCAGCATTTT. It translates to CASSPSRAGPQHF.